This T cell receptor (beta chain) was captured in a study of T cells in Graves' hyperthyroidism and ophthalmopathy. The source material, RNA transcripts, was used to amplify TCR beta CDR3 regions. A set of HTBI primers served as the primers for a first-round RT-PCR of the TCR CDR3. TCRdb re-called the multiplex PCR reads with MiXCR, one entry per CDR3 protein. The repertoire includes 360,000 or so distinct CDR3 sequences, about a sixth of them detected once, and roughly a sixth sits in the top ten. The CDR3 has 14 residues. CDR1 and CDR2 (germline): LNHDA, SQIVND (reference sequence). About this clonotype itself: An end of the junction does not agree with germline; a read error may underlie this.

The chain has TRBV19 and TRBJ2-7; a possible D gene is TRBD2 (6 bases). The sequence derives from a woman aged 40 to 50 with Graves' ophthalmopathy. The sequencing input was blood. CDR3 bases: TGTGTCAGTAAGAGCTTAGCGGCCTCCTACGAGCAGTACTTC. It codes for CVSKSLAASYEQYF.